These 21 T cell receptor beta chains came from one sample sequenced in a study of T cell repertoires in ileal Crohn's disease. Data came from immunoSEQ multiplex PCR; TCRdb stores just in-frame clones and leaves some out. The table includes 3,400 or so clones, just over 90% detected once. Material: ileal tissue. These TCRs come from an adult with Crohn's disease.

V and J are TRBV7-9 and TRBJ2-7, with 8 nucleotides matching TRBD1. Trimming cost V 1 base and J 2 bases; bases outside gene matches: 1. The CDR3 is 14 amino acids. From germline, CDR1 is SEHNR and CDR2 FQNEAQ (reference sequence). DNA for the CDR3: TGTGCCAGCAGCTTAGGGGACAGGCCCTACGAGCAGTACTTC. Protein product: CASSLGDRPYEQYF. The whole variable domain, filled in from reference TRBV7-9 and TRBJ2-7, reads DTGVSQNPRHKITKRGQNVTFRCDPISEHNRLYWYRQTLGQGPEFLTYFQNEAQLEKSRLLSDRFSAERPKGSFSTLEIQRTEQGDSAMYLCASSLGDRPYEQYFGPGTRLTVT.

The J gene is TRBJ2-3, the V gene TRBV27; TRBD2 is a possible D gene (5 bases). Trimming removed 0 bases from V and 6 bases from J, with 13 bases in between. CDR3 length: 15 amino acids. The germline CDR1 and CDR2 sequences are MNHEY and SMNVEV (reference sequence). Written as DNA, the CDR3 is TGTGCCAGCAGTTTATCCATCCTTACTAGTGATACGCAGTATTTT. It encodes CASSLSILTSDTQYF.

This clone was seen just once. The CDR3 loop reads CASSSGQNGNYGYTF. The CDR3 region has the DNA TGTGCCAGCAGCTCGGGACAGAATGGCAACTATGGCTACACCTTC. The chain has TRBV5-5 and TRBJ1-2; TRBD1 matches 7 bases. Germline V gene lookup returns CDR1 SGHKS and CDR2 YYEKEE (reference sequence). Trimming at V came to 3 bases and at J to 2 bases, leaving 7 bases not matched to a gene. The CDR3 runs to 15 residues.

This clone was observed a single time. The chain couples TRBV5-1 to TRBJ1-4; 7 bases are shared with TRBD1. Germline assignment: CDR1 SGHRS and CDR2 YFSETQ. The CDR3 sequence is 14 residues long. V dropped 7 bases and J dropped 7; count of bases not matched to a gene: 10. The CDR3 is CASSWATGFEKLFF. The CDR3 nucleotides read TGCGCCAGCTCGTGGGCGACAGGGTTTGAAAAACTGTTTTTT.

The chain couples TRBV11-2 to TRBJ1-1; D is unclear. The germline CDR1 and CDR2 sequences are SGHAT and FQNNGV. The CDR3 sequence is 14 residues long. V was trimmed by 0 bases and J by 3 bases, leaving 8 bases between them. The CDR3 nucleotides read TGTGCCAGCAGCTTAGAGGGTCTGGACACTGAAGCTTTCTTT. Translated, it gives CASSLEGLDTEAFF. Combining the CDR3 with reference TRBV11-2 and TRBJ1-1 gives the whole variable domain EAGVAQSPRYKIIEKRQSVAFWCNPISGHATLYWYQQILGQGPKLLIQFQNNGVVDDSQLPKDRFSAERLKGVDSTLKIQPAKLEDSAVYLCASSLEGLDTEAFFGQGTRLTVV.

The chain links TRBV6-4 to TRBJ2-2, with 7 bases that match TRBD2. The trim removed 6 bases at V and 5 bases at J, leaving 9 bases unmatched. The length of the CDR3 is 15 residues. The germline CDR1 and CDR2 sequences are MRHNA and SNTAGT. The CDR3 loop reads CASSLSSGGTGELFF. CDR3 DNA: TGTGCCAGCAGCCTATCTAGCGGAGGTACCGGGGAGCTGTTTTTT.

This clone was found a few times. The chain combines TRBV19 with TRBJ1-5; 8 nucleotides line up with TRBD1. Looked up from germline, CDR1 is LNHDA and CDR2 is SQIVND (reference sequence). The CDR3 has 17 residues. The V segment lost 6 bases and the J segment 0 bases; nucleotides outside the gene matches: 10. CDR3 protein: CASRPGTGAYSNQPQHF. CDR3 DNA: TGTGCCAGTAGGCCCGGGACAGGAGCTTATAGCAATCAGCCCCAGCATTTT.

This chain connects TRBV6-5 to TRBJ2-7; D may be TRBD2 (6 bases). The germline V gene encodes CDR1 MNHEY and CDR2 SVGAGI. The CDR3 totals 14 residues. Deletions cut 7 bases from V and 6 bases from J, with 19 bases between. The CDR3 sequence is CASTPSEGIGEQYF. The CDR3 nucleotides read TGTGCCAGCACCCCCTCGGAGGGTATTGGCGAGCAGTACTTC.

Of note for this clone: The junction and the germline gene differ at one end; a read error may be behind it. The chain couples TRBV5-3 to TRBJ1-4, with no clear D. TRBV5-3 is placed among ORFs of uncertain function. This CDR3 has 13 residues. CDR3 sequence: CASSWRATEKLFF. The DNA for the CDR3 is TGTGCCAGCAGCTGGAGGGCCACCGAAAAACTGTTTTTT.

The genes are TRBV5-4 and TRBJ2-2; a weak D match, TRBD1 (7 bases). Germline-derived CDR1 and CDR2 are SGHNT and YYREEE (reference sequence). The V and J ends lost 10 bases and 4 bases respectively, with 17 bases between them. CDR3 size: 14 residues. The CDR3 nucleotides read TGTGCCGGGGCAGGGGGAGGTTCCACCGGGGAGCTGTTTTTT. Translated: CAGAGGGSTGELFF. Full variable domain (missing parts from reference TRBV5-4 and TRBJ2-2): ETGVTQSPTHLIKTRGQQVTLRCSSQSGHNTVSWYQQALGQGPQFIFQYYREEENGRGNFPPRFSGLQFPNYSSELNVNALELDDSALYLCAGAGGGSTGELFFGEGSRLTVL.

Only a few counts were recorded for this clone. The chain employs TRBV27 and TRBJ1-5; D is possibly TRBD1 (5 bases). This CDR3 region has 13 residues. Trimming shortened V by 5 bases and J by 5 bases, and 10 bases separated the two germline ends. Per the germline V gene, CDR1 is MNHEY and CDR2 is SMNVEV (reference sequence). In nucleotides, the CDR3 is TGTGCCAGCAGTCATCAGGGAGATCAGCCCCAGCATTTT. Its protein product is CASSHQGDQPQHF.

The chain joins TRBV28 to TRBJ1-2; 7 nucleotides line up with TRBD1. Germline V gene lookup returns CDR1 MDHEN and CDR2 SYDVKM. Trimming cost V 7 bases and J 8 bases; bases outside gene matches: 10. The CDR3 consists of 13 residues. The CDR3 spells CASTSGGMWGYTF. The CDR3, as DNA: TGTGCCAGCACCTCAGGGGGGATGTGGGGCTACACCTTC.

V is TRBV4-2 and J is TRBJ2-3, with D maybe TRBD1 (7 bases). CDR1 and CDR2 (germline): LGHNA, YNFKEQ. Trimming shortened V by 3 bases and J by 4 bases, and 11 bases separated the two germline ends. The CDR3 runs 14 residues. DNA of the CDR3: TGTGCCAGCAGCCACGGAGGGGGCGCAGATACGCAGTATTTT. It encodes CASSHGGGADTQYF.

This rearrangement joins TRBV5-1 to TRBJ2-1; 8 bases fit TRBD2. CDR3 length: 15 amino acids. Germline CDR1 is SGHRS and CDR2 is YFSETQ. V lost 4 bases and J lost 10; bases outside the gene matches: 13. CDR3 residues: CASSLLTSGPREQFF. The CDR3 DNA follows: TGCGCCAGCAGCCTGCTAACTAGCGGCCCACGGGAGCAGTTCTTC.

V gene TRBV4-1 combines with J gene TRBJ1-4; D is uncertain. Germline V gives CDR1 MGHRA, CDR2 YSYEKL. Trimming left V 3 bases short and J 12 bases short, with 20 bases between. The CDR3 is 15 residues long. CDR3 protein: CASSQESSGWEELFF. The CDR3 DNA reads TGCGCCAGCAGCCAGGAATCTTCGGGGTGGGAGGAACTGTTTTTT.

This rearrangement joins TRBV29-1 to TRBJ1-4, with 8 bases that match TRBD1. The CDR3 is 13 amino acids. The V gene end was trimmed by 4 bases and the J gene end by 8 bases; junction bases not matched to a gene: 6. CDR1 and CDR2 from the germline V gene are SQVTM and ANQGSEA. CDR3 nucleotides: TGCAGCGTTGTAAGAACAGGGGGGGAAAAACTGTTTTTT. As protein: CSVVRTGGEKLFF.

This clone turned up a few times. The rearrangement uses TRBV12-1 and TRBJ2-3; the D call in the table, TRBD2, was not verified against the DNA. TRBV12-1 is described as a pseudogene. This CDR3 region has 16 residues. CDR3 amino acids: CASSFLAGPFTDTQYF. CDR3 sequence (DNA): TGTGCCAGCAGCTTTCTTGCGGGGCCATTCACAGATACGCAGTATTTT.

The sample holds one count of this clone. The CDR3 loop reads CASSPLGGGYGYTF. In DNA form, the CDR3 reads TGTGCCAGCAGCCCCCTTGGGGGTGGCTATGGCTACACCTTC. The chain carries TRBV7-8 and TRBJ1-2, with TRBD1 as a possible D gene (5 bases). The CDR3 runs to 14 residues. Germline V lookup: CDR1 SGHVS, CDR2 FQNEAQ. Between the trimmed V and J ends, which lost 5 bases and 4 bases, there was a span of 14 bases.

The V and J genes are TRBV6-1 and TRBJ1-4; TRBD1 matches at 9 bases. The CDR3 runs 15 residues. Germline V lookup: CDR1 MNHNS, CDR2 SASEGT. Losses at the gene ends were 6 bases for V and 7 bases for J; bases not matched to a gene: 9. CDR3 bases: TGTGCCAGCAGGACGGACAGGGGCGGAGGTGAAAAACTGTTTTTT. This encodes CASRTDRGGGEKLFF.

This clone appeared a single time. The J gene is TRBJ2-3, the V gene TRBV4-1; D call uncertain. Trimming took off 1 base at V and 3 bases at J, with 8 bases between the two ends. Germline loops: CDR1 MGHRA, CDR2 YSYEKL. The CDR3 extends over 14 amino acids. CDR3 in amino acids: CASSQGVRTDTQYF. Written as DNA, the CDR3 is TGCGCCAGCAGCCAAGGGGTTAGGACAGATACGCAGTATTTT.

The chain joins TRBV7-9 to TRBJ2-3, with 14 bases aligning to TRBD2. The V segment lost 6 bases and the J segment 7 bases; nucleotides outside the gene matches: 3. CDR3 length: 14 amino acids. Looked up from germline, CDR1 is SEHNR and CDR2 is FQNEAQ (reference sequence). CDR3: CASSGLAGGNTQYF. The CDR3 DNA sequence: TGTGCCAGCAGTGGACTAGCGGGGGGAAATACGCAGTATTTT.